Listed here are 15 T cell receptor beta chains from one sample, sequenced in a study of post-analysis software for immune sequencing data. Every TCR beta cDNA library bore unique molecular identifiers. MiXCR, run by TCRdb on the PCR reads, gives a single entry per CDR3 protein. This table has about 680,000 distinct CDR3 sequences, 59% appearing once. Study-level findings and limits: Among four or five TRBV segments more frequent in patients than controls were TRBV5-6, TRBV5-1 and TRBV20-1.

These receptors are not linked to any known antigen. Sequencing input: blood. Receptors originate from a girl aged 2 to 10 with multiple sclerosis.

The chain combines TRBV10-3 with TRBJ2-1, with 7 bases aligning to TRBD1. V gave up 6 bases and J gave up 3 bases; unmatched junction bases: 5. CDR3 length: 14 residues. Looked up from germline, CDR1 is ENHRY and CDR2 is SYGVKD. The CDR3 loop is CAISGTAFYNEQFF. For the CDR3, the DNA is TGTGCCATCAGCGGGACAGCCTTCTACAATGAGCAGTTCTTC.

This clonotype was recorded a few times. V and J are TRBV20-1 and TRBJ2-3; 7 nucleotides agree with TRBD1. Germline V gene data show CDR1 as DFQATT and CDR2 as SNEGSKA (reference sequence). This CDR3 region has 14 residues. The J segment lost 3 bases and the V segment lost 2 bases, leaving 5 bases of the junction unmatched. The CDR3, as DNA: TGCAGTGCTAGAAGGGACAGAAGGACAGATACGCAGTATTTT. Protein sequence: CSARRDRRTDTQYF.

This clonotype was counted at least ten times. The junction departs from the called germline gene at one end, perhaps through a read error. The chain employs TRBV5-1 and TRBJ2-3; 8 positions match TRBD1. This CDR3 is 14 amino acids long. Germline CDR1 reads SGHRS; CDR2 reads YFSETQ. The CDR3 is CASSSGQGTDTQYF. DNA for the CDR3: TGTGCCAGCAGCTCCGGACAGGGAACAGATACGCAGTATTTT.

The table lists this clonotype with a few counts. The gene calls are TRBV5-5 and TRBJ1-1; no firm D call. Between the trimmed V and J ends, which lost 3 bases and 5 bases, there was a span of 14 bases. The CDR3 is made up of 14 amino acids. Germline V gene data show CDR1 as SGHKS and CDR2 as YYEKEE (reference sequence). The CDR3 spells CASSWREGRTEAFF. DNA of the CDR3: TGTGCCAGCAGCTGGCGGGAGGGTCGAACTGAAGCTTTCTTT.

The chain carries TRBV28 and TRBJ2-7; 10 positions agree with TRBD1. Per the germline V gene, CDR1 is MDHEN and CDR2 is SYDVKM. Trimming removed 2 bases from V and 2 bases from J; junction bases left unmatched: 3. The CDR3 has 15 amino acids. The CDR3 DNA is TGTGCCAGCAGTTTACCCGGGACAGGGGCCTACGAGCAGTACTTC. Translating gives CASSLPGTGAYEQYF.

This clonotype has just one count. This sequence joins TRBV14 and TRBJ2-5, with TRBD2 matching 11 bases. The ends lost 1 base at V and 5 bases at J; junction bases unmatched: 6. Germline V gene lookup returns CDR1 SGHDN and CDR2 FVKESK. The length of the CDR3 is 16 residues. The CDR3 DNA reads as TGTGCCAGCAGCCAAGTAGCGGGGGGGCCCTGGGAGACCCAGTACTTC. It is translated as CASSQVAGGPWETQYF.

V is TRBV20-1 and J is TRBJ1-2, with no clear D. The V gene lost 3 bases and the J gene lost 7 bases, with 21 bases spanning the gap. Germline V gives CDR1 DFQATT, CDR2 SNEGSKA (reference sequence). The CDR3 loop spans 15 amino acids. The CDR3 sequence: CSARLTETQYFGYTF. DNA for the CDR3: TGCAGTGCTAGGCTAACAGAGACCCAGTACTTTGGCTACACCTTC.

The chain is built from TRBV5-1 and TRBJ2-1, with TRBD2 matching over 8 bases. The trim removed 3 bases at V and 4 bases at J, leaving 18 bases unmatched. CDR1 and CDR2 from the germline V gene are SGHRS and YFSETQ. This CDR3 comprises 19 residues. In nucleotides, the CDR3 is TGCGCCAGCAGCTCGAGAGGGACGGCGGTAGCGGGATATTACAATGAGCAGTTCTTC. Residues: CASSSRGTAVAGYYNEQFF.

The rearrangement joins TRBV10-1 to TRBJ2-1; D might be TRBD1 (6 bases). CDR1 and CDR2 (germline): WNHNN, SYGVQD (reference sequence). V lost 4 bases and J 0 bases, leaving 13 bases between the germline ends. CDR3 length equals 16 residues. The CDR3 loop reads CASSGAGADSYNEQFF. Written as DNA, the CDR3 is TGCGCCAGCAGTGGGGCAGGGGCGGACTCCTACAATGAGCAGTTCTTC.

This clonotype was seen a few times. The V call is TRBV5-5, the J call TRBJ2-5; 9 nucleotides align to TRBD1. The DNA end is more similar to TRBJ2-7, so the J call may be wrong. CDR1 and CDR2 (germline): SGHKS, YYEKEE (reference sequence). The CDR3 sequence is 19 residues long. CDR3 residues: CASSASPGQGTLWWDEQYF. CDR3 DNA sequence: TGTGCCAGCAGCGCGAGCCCGGGACAGGGAACATTATGGTGGGACGAGCAGTACTTC.

This CDR3 reads CSVGLVLYNEQFF. DNA of the CDR3: TGCAGCGTGGGACTAGTGTTGTACAATGAGCAGTTCTTC. V and J are TRBV29-1 and TRBJ2-1, with 8 bases identical to TRBD2. The V gene's germline CDR1 is SQVTM and CDR2 ANQGSEA. The CDR3 loop spans 13 amino acids. V dropped 6 bases and J dropped 4; count of bases not matched to a gene: 5.

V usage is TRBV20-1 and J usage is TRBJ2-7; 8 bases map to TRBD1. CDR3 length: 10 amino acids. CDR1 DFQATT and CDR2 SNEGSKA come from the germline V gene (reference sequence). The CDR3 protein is CNRGTYEQYF. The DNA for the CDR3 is TGCAACAGGGGGACCTACGAGCAGTACTTC.

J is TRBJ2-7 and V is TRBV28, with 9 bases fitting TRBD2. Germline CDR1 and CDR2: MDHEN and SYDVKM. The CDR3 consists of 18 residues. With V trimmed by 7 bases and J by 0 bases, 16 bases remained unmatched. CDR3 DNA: TGTGCCAGCATTATTTATATGGCGGGAGGGATGAGCTCCTACGAGCAGTACTTC. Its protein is CASIIYMAGGMSSYEQYF.

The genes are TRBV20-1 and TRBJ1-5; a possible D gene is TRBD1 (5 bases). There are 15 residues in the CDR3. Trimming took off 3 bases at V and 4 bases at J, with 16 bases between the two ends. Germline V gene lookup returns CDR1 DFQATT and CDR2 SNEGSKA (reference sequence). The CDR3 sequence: CSARIAGSLNQPQHF. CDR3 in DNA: TGCAGTGCTAGGATTGCAGGGAGCCTGAATCAGCCCCAGCATTTT.

This CDR3 is CASSQAGVRQPQHF. CDR3 DNA: TGTGCCAGCAGCCAGGCAGGGGTACGACAGCCCCAGCATTTT. This chain joins TRBV7-9 and TRBJ1-5, with a weak D call TRBD1 (6 bases). Germline V gives CDR1 SEHNR, CDR2 FQNEAQ (reference sequence). The CDR3 is 14 residues long. The V and J ends lost 5 bases and 7 bases respectively, with 15 bases between them.